This T cell receptor beta chain was sequenced during a study of cytomegalovirus exposure and HLA in healthy donors. J was trimmed by 4 bases and V by 0 bases; bases with no gene match: 8. This CDR3 spans 16 amino acids. In germline, CDR1 is SGDLS, CDR2 YYNGEE. The PCR was carried out with 60 Vbeta primers and 13 Jbeta primers. Only in-frame clones appear in the TCRdb table, and some are missing; sequencing was by immunoSEQ multiplex PCR. The data contain roughly 110,000 clones, around 76% of them singletons. The source of this sequence is a man aged 18 to 29 in good health and CMV-seronegative. The rearrangement uses TRBV9 and TRBJ2-7, with 9 bases matching TRBD1. The sequencing input was PBMCs. CDR3 sequence (DNA): TGTGCCAGCAGCGTAGGTTCCGACAGGGGGATTTACGAGCAGTACTTC. Amino acid sequence: CASSVGSDRGIYEQYF.